Listed here are 30 T cell receptor beta chains from one sample, sequenced in a study of identical twins. From the 5' RACE reads, TCRdb called clonotypes with MiXCR, one entry per CDR3 protein. The table has 650,000 to 800,000 distinct CDR3 sequences, 8.6% seen once. A further study also used this sample, focusing on yellow fever vaccine responses in identical twins.

What was sequenced was PBMCs. These receptors all come from a woman between 18 and 29 years old in good health.

This clonotype was recorded many times. This rearrangement joins TRBV12-3 or TRBV12-4 to TRBJ2-7; no reliable D call. V lost 5 bases and J lost 4, with 15 bases in between. The length of the CDR3 is 14 residues. The CDR3 sequence: CASSTGPALYEQYF. DNA of the CDR3: TGTGCCAGCAGTACCGGACCGGCCCTTTACGAGCAGTACTTC.

In its sample, this clonotype was seen a few times. This chain joins TRBV5-5 and TRBJ2-5; possibly TRBD1 or TRBD2 for D (5 bases each). CDR3 size: 14 residues. Germline V gene data show CDR1 as SGHKS and CDR2 as YYEKEE (reference sequence). The germline V and J ends were trimmed by 7 bases and 3 bases, with 16 bases remaining between them. In DNA form, the CDR3 reads TGTGCCAGCCACCCTCGGCAGGGAGAAGAGACCCAGTACTTC. Amino acid sequence: CASHPRQGEETQYF.

This clonotype appeared many times. The chain links TRBV5-1 to TRBJ2-3; TRBD1 is a possible D gene (5 bases). Trimming pared 0 bases from V and 0 bases from J, leaving 11 bases between. CDR1 and CDR2 from the germline V gene are SGHRS and YFSETQ. CDR3 length: 16 amino acids. DNA of the CDR3: TGCGCCAGCAGCTTGGGACAGACAACTAGCACAGATACGCAGTATTTT. Its translation: CASSLGQTTSTDTQYF.

This CDR3 is CSARDPGLAGRYNEQFF. Here the CDR3 DNA reads TGCAGTGCTAGAGATCCCGGACTAGCGGGACGCTACAATGAGCAGTTCTTC. The chain couples TRBV20-1 to TRBJ2-1, with TRBD2 identical over 12 bases. CDR3 length equals 17 residues. V shed 0 bases, J shed 3 bases, and the junction held 6 bases outside the gene matches. CDR1 DFQATT and CDR2 SNEGSKA come from the germline V gene (reference sequence).

This clonotype has ten or more counts. This chain uses TRBV7-9 with TRBJ1-6, with 7 bases that match TRBD1. The CDR3 extends over 14 amino acids. The trim removed 5 bases at V and 6 bases at J, leaving 4 bases unmatched. The germline V gene has CDR1 SEHNR and CDR2 FQNEAQ (reference sequence). The CDR3 DNA sequence: TGTGCCAGCAGCGAGGGACAGATTAATTCACCCCTCCACTTT. It is translated as CASSEGQINSPLHF.

Notes on this clonotype: This could be a read error, since a much larger clone is one nucleotide away. The J gene is TRBJ2-1, the V gene TRBV4-3; 8 bases match TRBD2. The germline V gene has CDR1 LGHNA and CDR2 YSLEER. Trimming at V came to 0 bases and at J to 7 bases, leaving 8 bases not matched to a gene. This CDR3 contains 16 residues. CDR3 coding DNA: TGCGCCAGCAGCCAAGATCGTTTGATAGCGGGGAATGAGCAGTTCTTC. Encoded protein: CASSQDRLIAGNEQFF.

This clonotype turned up a few times. The chain has TRBV12-3 or TRBV12-4 and TRBJ1-4, with 10 bases lining up with TRBD1. The CDR3 is 15 residues long. V lost 6 bases and J lost 8; bases outside the gene matches: 9. CDR3 amino acids: CASRPGQGFGEKLFF. Written as DNA, the CDR3 is TGTGCCAGCAGACCGGGACAGGGGTTTGGCGAAAAACTGTTTTTT.

V and J are TRBV6-5 and TRBJ1-2, with D perhaps matching TRBD1 (5 bases). From germline, CDR1 is MNHEY and CDR2 SVGAGI. V lost 0 bases and J 3 bases, leaving 14 bases between the germline ends. This CDR3 contains 16 residues. CDR3 sequence: CASSYSGARLHYGYTF. The CDR3 DNA follows: TGTGCCAGCAGTTACTCCGGGGCCCGGCTCCACTATGGCTACACCTTC.

This clonotype was counted ten times or more. The chain employs TRBV5-1 and TRBJ2-1; 8 bases agree with TRBD2. This CDR3 has 16 residues. Germline V gene data show CDR1 as SGHRS and CDR2 as YFSETQ. With 1 base clipped from V and 4 bases from J, the junction kept 7 bases outside the gene matches. The CDR3, as DNA: TGCGCCAGCAGCTTGTTAACTAGCGGCCCGTACAATGAGCAGTTCTTC. This gives the protein CASSLLTSGPYNEQFF. Combining the CDR3 with reference TRBV5-1 and TRBJ2-1 gives the whole variable domain KAGVTQTPRYLIKTRGQQVTLSCSPISGHRSVSWYQQTPGQGLQFLFEYFSETQRNKGNFPGRFSGRQFSNSRSEMNVSTLELGDSALYLCASSLLTSGPYNEQFFGPGTRLTVL.

This clonotype was observed a handful of times. This rearrangement joins TRBV7-9 to TRBJ2-5, with TRBD1 matching over 8 bases. J was trimmed by 4 bases and V by 11 bases; bases with no gene match: 12. In germline, CDR1 is SEHNR, CDR2 FQNEAQ (reference sequence). This CDR3 is 14 amino acids long. This chain's CDR3 is CAVLDRAALETQYF. In DNA form, the CDR3 reads TGTGCCGTATTGGACAGGGCAGCCCTAGAGACCCAGTACTTC.

This clonotype was observed a few times. The V call is TRBV7-9, the J call TRBJ2-7; 8 bases fit TRBD1. CDR3 length equals 16 residues. J lost 4 bases, V lost 5 bases, and 13 bases had no gene match. CDR1 is SEHNR and CDR2 is FQNEAQ in the germline V gene (reference sequence). CDR3: CASSPIVQGALYEQYF. CDR3 sequence (DNA): TGTGCCAGCAGCCCCATAGTTCAGGGGGCTTTATACGAGCAGTACTTC.

This clonotype came up a few times. V and J are TRBV5-1 and TRBJ2-1; 7 nucleotides match TRBD1. J gave up 5 bases and V 3 bases, and 5 bases lay outside the gene matches. The CDR3 extends over 14 amino acids. CDR1 is SGHRS and CDR2 is YFSETQ in the germline V gene. CDR3 bases: TGCGCCAGCAGCTGGGACAGACCGGACAATGAGCAGTTCTTC. Encoded protein: CASSWDRPDNEQFF.

This clonotype was observed a handful of times. The rearrangement joins TRBV4-1 to TRBJ2-3, with TRBD1 as a possible D gene (5 bases). Trimming removed 1 base from V and 0 bases from J, with 14 bases in between. Germline-derived CDR1 and CDR2 are MGHRA and YSYEKL. The CDR3 sequence is 17 residues long. CDR3 coding DNA: TGCGCCAGCAGCCAAGTTCCCAGAAGGGGTAGCACAGATACGCAGTATTTT. Protein: CASSQVPRRGSTDTQYF.

The rearrangement joins TRBV6-1 to TRBJ2-1, with D hard to call. V dropped 6 bases and J dropped 9 bases, with 18 bases sitting between them. The V gene's germline CDR1 is MNHNS and CDR2 SASEGT. The length of the CDR3 is 14 residues. The CDR3 loop is CASRGKERYREQFF. CDR3 DNA: TGTGCCAGCAGGGGTAAGGAAAGGTATCGTGAGCAGTTCTTC.

The rearrangement joins TRBV11-2 to TRBJ2-7; 9 nucleotides align to TRBD2. Germline V gives CDR1 SGHAT, CDR2 FQNNGV. The CDR3 loop spans 13 amino acids. V dropped 11 bases and J dropped 6; count of bases not matched to a gene: 11. In nucleotides, the CDR3 is TGTGCCGGTGGGATTAGCGGGAGCTTCGAGCAGTACTTC. Its protein is CAGGISGSFEQYF.

This clonotype was recorded at least ten times. The chain joins TRBV7-9 to TRBJ2-5, with a tentative D call TRBD1 (5 bases). V was pared by 1 base and J by 5 bases, with 14 bases between. The CDR3 has 15 residues. Germline values: CDR1 SEHNR, CDR2 FQNEAQ (reference sequence). CDR3: CASSLVGHTQETQYF. CDR3 DNA: TGTGCCAGCAGCTTAGTTGGACATACACAGGAGACCCAGTACTTC.

This clonotype was seen more than once but under ten times. This rearrangement joins TRBV3-1 to TRBJ2-7; unclear D gene. Trimming took 4 bases from V and 4 from J, leaving 11 bases between them. The CDR3 is 13 residues long. Per germline, CDR1 LGHDT and CDR2 YNNKEL (reference sequence). The DNA of the CDR3 is TGTGCCAGCAGCCCGCTAGGATGGTACGAGCAGTACTTC. Translated, it gives CASSPLGWYEQYF.

This clonotype was observed many times. This chain joins TRBV3-1 and TRBJ2-5; no firm D call. Germline assignment: CDR1 LGHDT and CDR2 YNNKEL (reference sequence). Trimming pared 1 base from V and 4 bases from J, leaving 4 bases between. CDR3 length equals 12 residues. CDR3 DNA sequence: TGTGCCAGCAGCCAAGGACGAGAGACCCAGTACTTC. Translated, it gives CASSQGRETQYF.

The CDR3: CASSSDREQYF. CDR3 DNA sequence: TGTGCCAGCAGTTCGGACAGAGAGCAGTACTTC. This chain connects TRBV7-9 to TRBJ2-7, with D perhaps matching TRBD1 (6 bases). Deletions cut 6 bases from V and 7 bases from J, with 10 bases between. The germline V gene encodes CDR1 SEHNR and CDR2 FQNEAQ (reference sequence). The CDR3 spans 11 residues.

This chain links TRBV20-1 with TRBJ2-7, with TRBD1 matching over 9 bases. V lost 5 bases and J lost 1; bases outside the gene matches: 9. The germline V gene encodes CDR1 DFQATT and CDR2 SNEGSKA (reference sequence). CDR3 length: 15 residues. The CDR3 reads CSASPSQGASYEQYF. In DNA form, the CDR3 reads TGCAGTGCTTCCCCTTCACAGGGGGCATCCTACGAGCAGTACTTC.

This clonotype was seen a few times. J is TRBJ2-7 and V is TRBV20-1; tentative D call: TRBD2 (6 bases). CDR1 DFQATT and CDR2 SNEGSKA come from the germline V gene (reference sequence). This CDR3 contains 14 residues. The V end lost 4 bases, the J end lost 3 bases, and 16 bases lay between the germline ends. This CDR3 reads CSAISGASFYEQYF. CDR3 sequence (DNA): TGCAGTGCTATTAGCGGAGCCTCCTTCTACGAGCAGTACTTC.

CDR3 DNA: TGTGCCAGCAGCTTATGGAGCGGGGCGGATACGCAGTATTTT. It is translated as CASSLWSGADTQYF. The V gene is TRBV7-2, the J gene TRBJ2-3; TRBD2 matches at 7 bases. This CDR3 spans 14 amino acids. V shed 2 bases and J 6 bases; nucleotides not matched to a gene: 5. CDR1 and CDR2 from the germline V gene are SGHTA and FQGNSA. Complete variable domain (other parts from reference TRBV7-2 and TRBJ2-3): GAGVSQSPSNKVTEKGKDVELRCDPISGHTALYWYRQSLGQGLEFLIYFQGNSAPDKSGLPSDRFSAERTGGSVSTLTIQRTQQEDSAVYLCASSLWSGADTQYFGPGTRLTVL.

This clonotype was counted only a few times. The genes are TRBV20-1 and TRBJ2-7, with D possibly being TRBD2 (6 bases). Germline V gives CDR1 DFQATT, CDR2 SNEGSKA (reference sequence). The V gene lost 5 bases and the J gene lost 4 bases, with 15 bases spanning the gap. This CDR3 is built from 13 residues. For the CDR3, the DNA is TGCAGTGCTTTCAAGATGGGGGGATACGAGCAGTACTTC. Its protein is CSAFKMGGYEQYF.

The chain recombines TRBV7-9 with TRBJ2-7, with TRBD1 matching over 9 bases. Germline V CDR1 and CDR2: SEHNR, FQNEAQ (reference sequence). The ends lost 4 bases at V and 5 bases at J; junction bases unmatched: 6. The CDR3 sequence is 14 residues long. This chain's CDR3 is CASSSGQGVDEQYF. The CDR3 DNA reads TGTGCCAGCAGCTCGGGACAGGGAGTCGACGAGCAGTACTTC.

This clonotype was detected many times. The chain links TRBV4-2 to TRBJ2-3; 9 bases line up with TRBD2. V lost 0 bases to trimming and J lost 3 bases; unmatched junction nucleotides: 7. CDR1 LGHNA and CDR2 YNFKEQ come from the germline V gene. This CDR3 comprises 17 residues. Here the CDR3 DNA reads TGTGCCAGCAGCCAAGATGGCGCGGGAGGGCTGACAGATACGCAGTATTTT. Protein: CASSQDGAGGLTDTQYF.

This clonotype was recorded many times. The chain links TRBV20-1 to TRBJ2-3; D unresolved. Germline V CDR1 and CDR2: DFQATT, SNEGSKA (reference sequence). V was cut by 3 bases and J by 6 bases, with 10 bases left in between. The CDR3 runs to 12 residues. The CDR3 DNA reads as TGCAGTGCTAGCCCTAGGCAGGATACGCAGTATTTT. Its protein product is CSASPRQDTQYF.

The gene calls are TRBV20-1 and TRBJ1-2, with 9 bases identical to TRBD1. The germline V gene has CDR1 DFQATT and CDR2 SNEGSKA (reference sequence). Trimming removed 5 bases from V and 3 bases from J; junction bases left unmatched: 4. The CDR3 covers 13 residues. CDR3 DNA: TGCAGTGCTTGGGACAGGGTTGACTATGGCTACACCTTC. Translating it yields CSAWDRVDYGYTF.

This clonotype was picked up many times. V and J are TRBV24-1 and TRBJ2-1, with D perhaps TRBD2 (6 bases). Germline loops: CDR1 KGHDR, CDR2 SFDVKD. V shed 3 bases and J shed 8 bases, with 10 bases lying between them. This CDR3 contains 13 residues. CDR3 sequence reads: CATSDGGIDEQFF. CDR3 DNA: TGTGCCACCAGTGATGGAGGGATCGATGAGCAGTTCTTC.

This clonotype was counted between two and nine times. This chain connects TRBV4-2 to TRBJ2-7; D is possibly TRBD1 or TRBD2 (5 bases each). Between the trimmed V and J ends, which lost 3 bases and 4 bases, there was a span of 16 bases. The CDR3 spans 15 residues. The V gene's germline CDR1 is LGHNA and CDR2 YNFKEQ. The CDR3 coding sequence is TGTGCCAGCAGCCAGAACCGGGACGGGTTTTACGAGCAGTACTTC. Encoded protein: CASSQNRDGFYEQYF.

The CDR3 region has the DNA TGTGCCAGCAGTGAGGGGCGTGAGGCAGATACGCAGTATTTT. This translates into CASSEGREADTQYF. The chain has TRBV6-4 and TRBJ2-3, with D perhaps matching TRBD1 (5 bases). Germline V gene lookup returns CDR1 MRHNA and CDR2 SNTAGT. V was clipped by 3 bases and J by 4 bases, with 11 bases between them. This CDR3 has 14 amino acids.